This T cell receptor beta chain came from a study of response to subunit inactivated influenza vaccine (dated by TCRdb to 2017 to 2018). For the wider study: To follow how T cells responded to a trivalent subunit inactivated influenza vaccine, the researchers relied on deep quantitative profiling of the T cell receptor repertoire.

Library prep was done by RT-PCR. The sequencer listed for this sample is Illumina HiSeq 2500. In-frame beta chains were kept once TCRdb had trimmed the public reads at Q25 with fastp and called clones with MiXCR. Every distinct CDR3 protein forms one entry, paired with its most common genes and DNA. For this sample the table gives 650,000 to 700,000 distinct CDR3 sequences, of which 15% to 17% were detected only once. Together, the top ten hold 11% of the sample. About this clonotype: There is no known antigen for this receptor. The input lacks base qualities; no much larger clone sits a single base away.

The germline V gene sets CDR1 to SGHRS and CDR2 to YFSETQ. Including cysteine and phenylalanine, the CDR3 has 17 amino acids. Left in the record is the CDR3 DNA by itself, 51 bases read in frame from the first base. V and J are truncated by 0 bases and 0 bases respectively, leaving an intervening sequence of 13 bases. Beyond this particular receptor, the publication reports: It was suggested by the authors that each seasonal influenza vaccination may recruit only a limited number of new T cells.

The specimen was PBMCs from blood, collected 11 to 12 days after vaccination. The TCR originated in a man aged 45-65 years who received an inactivated influenza vaccine. Donor details come from another sample of the same person, matched by shared clones. The rearrangement combines TRBV5-1 with TRBJ1-3; the D gene lacks a confident call. The CDR3 reads as follows: CASSLAPGRNSGNTIYF. The nucleotide sequence is given as TGCGCCAGCAGCTTGGCCCCCGGACGGAACTCTGGAAACACCATATATTTT.